This T cell receptor (beta chain) was profiled in a study of OX40 agonist ivuxolimab in advanced cancers. This table comes from immunoSEQ multiplex PCR, and its TCRdb copy is limited to in-frame clones, with some not included. The sample has 50,000 to 60,000 clones; about 89% are singletons. V dropped 4 bases and J dropped 4 bases, with 11 bases sitting between them. In germline, CDR1 is SGHAT, CDR2 FQNNGV. The CDR3 spans 13 residues. The chain recombines TRBV11-2 with TRBJ2-7; no clear D gene. The receptor comes from an adult with an advanced solid tumor such as melanoma, head and neck, liver or kidney cancer. Material: CD4+ or CD8+ T cells sorted from blood, obtained in a trial of the OX40 agonist ivuxolimab. This chain's CDR3 is CASSSQEIYEQYF. The CDR3, as DNA: TGTGCCAGCAGCTCCCAGGAGATTTACGAGCAGTACTTC.